This paragraph reports one TCR beta chain. TCRdb re-derived calls from the RT-PCR reads in MiXCR, one entry per CDR3 protein. Of roughly 960,000 distinct CDR3 sequences in the sample, more than 15% were seen once. The germline V gene encodes CDR1 KGHSH and CDR2 LQKENI. The CDR3 runs 12 residues. The data derive from a study of patients and donors after allogeneic stem cell transplantation. The sequenced material came from blood, either unsorted or a sorted T cell fraction (not recorded which). This TCR was sampled from a human donor who was either an allogeneic HSCT recipient or a stem cell or donor lymphocyte infusion donor (not recorded which). It is not recorded whose cells these are; they may come from a transplant donor. The chain uses TRBV18 and TRBJ1-1; D is perhaps TRBD1 (5 bases). CDR3 protein: CFGGESNTEAFF. The CDR3 DNA sequence: TGTTTCGGGGGGGAGTCGAACACTGAAGCTTTCTTT.